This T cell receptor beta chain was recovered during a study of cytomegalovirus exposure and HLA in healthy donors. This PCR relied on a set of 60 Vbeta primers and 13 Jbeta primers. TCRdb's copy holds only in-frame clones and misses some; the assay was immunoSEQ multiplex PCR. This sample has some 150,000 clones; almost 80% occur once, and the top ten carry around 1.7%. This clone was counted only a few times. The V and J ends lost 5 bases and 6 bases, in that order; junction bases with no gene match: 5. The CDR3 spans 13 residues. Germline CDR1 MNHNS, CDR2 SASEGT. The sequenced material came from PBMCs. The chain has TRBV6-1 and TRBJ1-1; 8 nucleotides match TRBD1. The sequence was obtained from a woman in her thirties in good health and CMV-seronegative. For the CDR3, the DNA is TGTGCCAGCAGTTTGGACAGGGCGGCTGAAGCTTTCTTT. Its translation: CASSLDRAAEAFF.